A single sample gave rise to the 6 T cell receptor beta chains below, sequenced in a study of shared clonotypes between healthy human individuals. Using immunoSEQ multiplex PCR, the repertoire was profiled, and TCRdb retains in-frame clones only, with some absent. The sample has 700,000 or so clones, 55% to 75% seen once. The material sequenced was memory CD4+ T cells sorted from blood. As to subset: CD45RA-negative fraction. The receptors derive from a woman in her twenties or thirties in good health.

This clone was picked up many times. J is TRBJ2-3 and V is TRBV2; 8 nucleotides line up with TRBD2. The junction had 6 bases not matched to a gene; V was cut back by 6 bases and J by 4 bases. The CDR3 covers 14 residues. The germline CDR1 and CDR2 sequences are SNHLY and FYNNEI. CDR3 residues: CASRVTGGSDTQYF. In DNA, the CDR3 is TGTGCCAGCAGAGTAACGGGAGGGTCAGATACGCAGTATTTT. Drawing the rest from reference TRBV2 and TRBJ2-3, the complete variable domain is EPEVTQTPSHQVTQMGQEVILRCVPISNHLYFYWYRQILGQKVEFLVSFYNNEISEKSEIFDDQFSVERPDGSNFTLKIRSTKLEDSAMYFCASRVTGGSDTQYFGPGTRLTVL.

The chain uses TRBV28 and TRBJ1-5; D perhaps matches TRBD1 (6 bases). The CDR3 extends over 15 amino acids. The V gene lost 7 bases and the J gene lost 5 bases, with 18 bases spanning the gap. Germline V gene data show CDR1 as MDHEN and CDR2 as SYDVKM. The CDR3 sequence: CASTLYGRGHQPQHF. Here the CDR3 DNA reads TGTGCCAGCACCTTATACGGCAGGGGTCATCAGCCCCAGCATTTT.

This clone has a handful of counts. The chain uses TRBV27 and TRBJ2-7, with 8 bases lining up with TRBD2. Trimming at V came to 1 base and at J to 3 bases, leaving 11 bases not matched to a gene. Germline CDR1 MNHEY, CDR2 SMNVEV (reference sequence). The CDR3 is 17 amino acids. The CDR3: CASSLYSPGREGYEQYF. In DNA, the CDR3 is TGTGCCAGCAGTTTATATTCCCCGGGACGGGAGGGCTACGAGCAGTACTTC.

This clone was counted between two and nine times. This chain uses TRBV11-2 with TRBJ2-6; D not resolved. The germline CDR1 and CDR2 sequences are SGHAT and FQNNGV. The CDR3 length is 14 residues. The germline V and J ends were trimmed by 2 bases and 1 base, with 3 bases remaining between them. In nucleotides, the CDR3 is TGTGCCAGCAGCTTACAATCTGGGGCCAACGTCCTGACTTTC. Its translation is CASSLQSGANVLTF.

The rearrangement uses TRBV6-5 and TRBJ2-3, with D hard to call. Germline V gene sequence: CDR1 MNHEY, CDR2 SVGAGI. This CDR3 region has 14 residues. V lost 2 bases and J 5 bases, leaving 11 bases between the germline ends. The CDR3 sequence is CASSYAESVDTQYF. CDR3 coding DNA: TGTGCCAGCAGTTACGCAGAATCAGTAGATACGCAGTATTTT.

This clone was seen more than once but under ten times. The CDR3 DNA reads TGTGCCAGCAGTCCCACGGTGAACTATGGCTACACCTTC. Encoded protein: CASSPTVNYGYTF. The rearrangement links TRBV2 to TRBJ1-2; unclear D gene. The V gene lost 5 bases and the J gene lost 2 bases, with 9 bases spanning the gap. This CDR3 region has 13 residues. CDR1 SNHLY and CDR2 FYNNEI come from the germline V gene.